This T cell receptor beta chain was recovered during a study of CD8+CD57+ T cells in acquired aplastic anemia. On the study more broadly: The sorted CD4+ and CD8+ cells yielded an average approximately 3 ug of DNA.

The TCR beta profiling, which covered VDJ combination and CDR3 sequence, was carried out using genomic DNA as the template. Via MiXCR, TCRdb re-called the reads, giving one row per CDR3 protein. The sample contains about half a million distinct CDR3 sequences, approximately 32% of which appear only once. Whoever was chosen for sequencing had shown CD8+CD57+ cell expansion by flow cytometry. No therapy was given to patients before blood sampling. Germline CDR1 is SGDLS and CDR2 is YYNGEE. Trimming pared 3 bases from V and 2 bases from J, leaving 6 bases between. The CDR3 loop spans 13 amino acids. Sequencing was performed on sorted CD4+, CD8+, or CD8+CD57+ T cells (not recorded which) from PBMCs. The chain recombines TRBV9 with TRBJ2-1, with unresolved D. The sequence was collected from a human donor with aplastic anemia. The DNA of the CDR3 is TGTGCCAGCAGCGCCGAGGCCTACAATGAGCAGTTCTTC. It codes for CASSAEAYNEQFF.